A selection of T cell receptor beta chains follows, all from one sample in a study of blood T cells in healthy people across ages. TCRdb re-derived calls from the 5' RACE reads in MiXCR, one entry per CDR3 protein. The sample has about 930,000 distinct CDR3 sequences; about 29% are singletons. These data were likewise used in another study, on T cells of mothers and their children.

The sample consisted of blood. Receptor source: a middle-aged woman in good health. The CDR3 runs from the conserved cysteine through the conserved F or W. The order of the fields is V gene, clone size, D gene, J gene, CDR3 protein, CDR3 DNA. D genes are given only for firm matches. Not all rows give a size; the values are once, few, many and, for expanded clones, a class.

TRBV20-1	few	-	TRBJ1-2	CSANQLGSGAYGYTF	TGCAGTGCTAATCAGCTTGGGAGCGGAGCCTATGGCTACACCTTC
TRBV7-3	-	TRBD2	TRBJ2-3	CASSSPSGGSTDTQYF	TGTGCCAGCAGCTCCCCTAGCGGGGGGAGCACAGATACGCAGTATTTT
TRBV10-3	few	TRBD2	TRBJ2-1	CAISPREGRSGYNEQFF	TGTGCCATCAGTCCTCGGGAGGGCAGGAGTGGGTACAATGAGCAGTTCTTC
TRBV28	-	-	TRBJ1-3	CASSFGGAPGNTIYF	TGTGCCAGCAGTTTCGGGGGAGCACCTGGAAACACCATATATTTT
TRBV3-1	-	TRBD2	TRBJ2-1	CASSGLAGISSYNEQFF	TGTGCCAGCAGCGGACTAGCGGGGATAAGCTCCTACAATGAGCAGTTCTTC
TRBV5-1	few	-	TRBJ1-1	CASSLAGDWNTEAFF	TGCGCCAGCAGCCTTGCGGGGGATTGGAACACTGAAGCTTTCTTT
TRBV28	-	-	TRBJ1-1	CASSPPVDTEAFF	TGTGCCAGCAGTCCCCCGGTTGACACTGAAGCTTTCTTT
TRBV28	-	-	TRBJ1-5	CASQDSNQPQHF	TGTGCCAGCCAGGATAGCAATCAGCCCCAGCATTTT
TRBV2	few	TRBD2	TRBJ2-1	CASSEEGLAAYNEQFF	TGTGCCAGCAGTGAAGAGGGACTAGCTGCATACAATGAGCAGTTCTTC
TRBV6-2/TRBV6-3	-	-	TRBJ2-3	CASSYSNSGPRHTQYF	TGTGCCAGCAGTTACTCGAATTCCGGACCCCGACATACGCAGTATTTT
TRBV29-1	few	-	TRBJ1-3	CSVEEGGTGSGNTIYF	TGCAGCGTTGAAGAGGGCGGGACCGGCTCTGGAAACACCATATATTTT
TRBV10-3	few	-	TRBJ2-7	CAISESSLVVNEQYF	TGTGCCATCAGTGAGTCAAGTCTAGTGGTGAATGAGCAGTACTTC
TRBV7-9	many	-	TRBJ2-7	CASSYQEGYEQYF	TGTGCCAGCAGCTACCAGGAGGGCTACGAGCAGTACTTC
TRBV7-8	-	TRBD2	TRBJ2-1	CASSFFDGTSGGSEQFF	TGTGCCAGCAGCTTCTTCGACGGGACTAGCGGGGGAAGTGAGCAGTTCTTC
TRBV7-2	-	TRBD2	TRBJ2-4	CASSTPLGLAVKNIQYF	TGTGCCAGCAGCACTCCCCTGGGACTAGCGGTCAAAAACATTCAGTACTTC
TRBV2	few	TRBD1	TRBJ1-2	CASYRGQNGYTF	TGTGCCAGTTACAGGGGGCAGAATGGCTACACCTTC
TRBV29-1	-	TRBD1	TRBJ2-3	CSVEDLGDRVGGTQYF	TGCAGCGTTGAAGATCTTGGGGACAGGGTCGGGGGTACGCAGTATTTT
TRBV12-3/TRBV12-4	-	TRBD2	TRBJ2-7	CASSYPAGDYNEQYF	TGTGCCAGCAGTTACCCGGCGGGGGATTACAATGAGCAGTACTTC
TRBV20-1	few	TRBD1	TRBJ1-2	CSARERTGAFYGYTF	TGCAGTGCTAGAGAGAGGACAGGGGCCTTCTATGGCTACACCTTC
TRBV7-9	-	-	TRBJ2-7	CASGLVAPGAVRHEQYF	TGTGCCAGCGGCTTAGTTGCCCCTGGGGCGGTGAGGCACGAGCAGTACTTC
TRBV29-1	-	-	TRBJ2-1	CSVEIWESSYNEQFF	TGCAGCGTTGAGATATGGGAGAGTTCCTACAATGAGCAGTTCTTC
TRBV20-1	few	-	TRBJ1-2	CSARGRGGAAYGYTF	TGCAGTGCTAGAGGGCGGGGAGGGGCGGCCTATGGCTACACCTTC
TRBV12-3/TRBV12-4	-	TRBD1	TRBJ1-2	CASNTGGGQDSNYGYTF	TGTGCCAGCAACACGGGGGGGGGACAGGACTCTAACTATGGCTACACCTTC
TRBV29-1	-	-	TRBJ1-2	CSVAPAGGSLYGYTF	TGCAGCGTTGCACCTGCGGGAGGGTCCCTCTATGGCTACACCTTC
TRBV10-3	few	TRBD1	TRBJ1-1	CAIYDRELNTEAFF	TGTGCCATCTACGACAGGGAACTAAACACTGAAGCTTTCTTT
TRBV7-9	few	TRBD1	TRBJ2-1	CASIHVPGQAHNEQFF	TGTGCCAGCATCCACGTCCCGGGACAGGCACACAATGAGCAGTTCTTC
TRBV28	many	TRBD2	TRBJ2-7	CASSFFASGASRGEQYF	TGTGCCAGCAGTTTCTTTGCCAGCGGGGCTTCGAGAGGGGAGCAGTACTTC
TRBV27	few	-	TRBJ2-7	CASSLSGVEAYEQYF	TGTGCCAGCAGTTTATCAGGGGTTGAGGCCTACGAGCAGTACTTC
TRBV11-2	many	TRBD1	TRBJ2-1	CASSLDEDRGRMEQFF	TGTGCCAGCAGCTTAGACGAGGACAGGGGGCGAATGGAGCAGTTCTTC
TRBV18	many	TRBD2	TRBJ2-7	CASSPMGRGVSYEQYF	TGTGCCAGCTCACCCATGGGGCGGGGGGTATCCTACGAGCAGTACTTC
TRBV27	-	-	TRBJ1-2	CASSLIAGHLTGYTF	TGTGCCAGCAGTTTGATAGCCGGCCATTTAACGGGCTACACCTTC
TRBV7-2	many	TRBD1	TRBJ2-4	CASSTQGVVQYF	TGTGCCAGCAGCACTCAGGGGGTCGTTCAGTACTTC
TRBV9	few	-	TRBJ2-7	CASSVGTDSSYEQYF	TGTGCCAGCAGCGTAGGGACAGATAGCTCCTACGAGCAGTACTTC
TRBV20-1	few	-	TRBJ2-3	CSASMGRGPDTQYF	TGCAGTGCTAGTATGGGCAGGGGACCAGATACGCAGTATTTT